This is a list of T cell receptor beta chains from one sample in a study of T cell responses to AZD1222 COVID-19 vaccine. Assay: immunoSEQ multiplex PCR; the TCRdb copy retains only in-frame clones and omits some. The repertoire includes 57,000 or so clones, about 85% of them detected once, and about 21% sits in the top ten. The material was peripheral blood, obtained on day 0 of MenACWY control vaccination. These receptors all come from an adult in good health. Both conserved end residues are part of each CDR3. D genes are given only for firm matches. Some rows mark clone size as missing; the rest say once, few, many or name a class of expanded clone.

TRBJ2-7 NA TRBV28 NA CASRSTGPKGYEQYF TGTGCCAGCAGGTCGACTGGTCCGAAGGGTTACGAGCAGTACTTC
TRBJ2-7 NA TRBV7-2 NA CASSSAFSSAYEQYF TGTGCCAGCAGCTCGGCGTTTAGCTCCGCCTACGAGCAGTACTTC
TRBJ1-3 TRBD1 TRBV6-5 NA CASRNTGTGGNTIYF TGTGCCAGCAGGAATACCGGGACAGGGGGAAACACCATATATTTT
TRBJ2-5 NA TRBV18 NA CASSPNAPQETQYF TGTGCCAGCTCACCGAACGCTCCACAAGAGACCCAGTACTTC
TRBJ1-5 NA TRBV10-3 few CAISELELGGNQPQHF TGTGCCATCAGTGAATTAGAGTTAGGTGGGAATCAGCCCCAGCATTTT
TRBJ2-7 NA TRBV28 NA CASSPAGQVSREQYF TGTGCCAGCAGCCCTGCAGGGCAAGTGTCGCGGGAGCAGTACTTC
TRBJ2-7 NA TRBV7-9 NA CASTPGQGYHEQYF TGTGCCAGCACCCCCGGCCAGGGGTACCACGAGCAGTACTTC
TRBJ2-7 NA TRBV5-1 NA CASSSTGTAGHEQYF TGCGCCAGCAGCTCCACCGGGACAGCGGGCCACGAGCAGTACTTC
TRBJ1-5 NA TRBV7-8 NA CASSYSNQPQHF TGTGCCAGCAGCTATAGCAATCAGCCCCAGCATTTT
TRBJ2-7 NA TRBV7-2 NA CASSSGSEQYF TGTGCCAGCAGCTCTGGGAGCGAGCAGTACTTC